This TCR beta chain was captured in a study of blood T cell repertoires in COVID-19 (dated by TCRdb to 2019 to 2021). Regarding the study in general: Samples from collaborators originated in the United States, Italy and Spain and spanned both the acute and convalescent phases of COVID-19. Where available, HLA class I and class II types were taken from metadata supplied by the sample provider and were not determined by assay-based typing. Samples were obtained from the ongoing ImmuneRACE study (first 160 participants) and from about 1,300 subjects provided by 6 global collaborators. Sample metadata almost always included a de-identified subject ID, COVID-19 status, age in years and sex. The prospective study material was composed of cDNA or gDNA derived from T cells, B-cell-depleted T cells, or PBMCs. The dataset comprised deeply sampled blood TCRbeta repertoires from subjects exposed to, actively infected with, or recovered from COVID-19. The repertoires were released in a freely available public database meant as a resource for research on the immune response to SARS-CoV-2. Results the study describes overall, beyond this receptor: How much clinical and demographic metadata was included differed by source and by participant, and the metadata was provided uncurated.

There are a few counts of this clone. This clone's antigen is unknown. The input lacks base qualities; no much larger clone sits a single base away. The same CDR3 arises from other DNA sequences in this sample as well. Enrolling through a virtual design, the prospective study's participants ranged in age from roughly 18 to 90 years and lived across 24 United States geographic areas. In the prospective study, participants were assigned to cohorts based on the clinical history participants reported in a screening survey and a study questionnaire. Exposed participants had been in contact, within 2 weeks of entering the study, with a person who had a PCR-confirmed or clinician-diagnosed case of COVID-19. Mobile phlebotomists in the prospective study collected whole blood, serum and a nasopharyngeal or oropharyngeal swab from every participant. Participants in the prospective study had the option to provide additional blood draws and questionnaires over an approximately 2-month period. Before DNA extraction, blood samples from the prospective study were shipped at room temperature or frozen.

TCRbeta CDR3 regions were amplified from genomic DNA using the immunoSEQ Assay, a bias-controlled multiplex PCR. The authors' analysis ran thus. The number of nucleated cells in each sample was estimated from the amplification of reference gene primers within the assay. Sequence reads were collapsed and filtered to measure the absolute abundance of every unique TCRbeta CDR3 rearrangement. For each sample, productive Simpson clonality was calculated as the square root of Simpson's diversity index over productive rearrangements. Sourced from immuneACCESS, this table was stored by TCRdb with only in-frame sequences that have V and J called. A share of the clones is absent; for the studies checked, an unresolved V gene accounts for under half, and the remainder has no known explanation. V and J calls and clone size are as listed in that table; D and trimming were resolved from the DNA. In this sample the table shows 210,000 or so clones, around 82% of which occur a single time. The top ten hold roughly 4.8% of the sample.

The CDR3 runs 12 amino acids, cysteine and phenylalanine included. The read is trimmed to its CDR3 DNA, 36 bases read in frame from base 1. V was cut back by 3 bases and J by 2 bases, leaving a gap of 4 bases between them. Sequencing was done on a sample of PBMCs or T cells enriched from blood (not recorded which). The clonotype originates from a woman aged 50 to 65 who had been exposed to COVID-19. The chain uses TRBV12-3 or TRBV12-4 and TRBJ1-1; the D gene cannot be named for sure. CDR3 protein: CASSFQNTEAFF. The bases are TGTGCCAGCAGTTTTCAAAACACTGAAGCTTTCTTT.